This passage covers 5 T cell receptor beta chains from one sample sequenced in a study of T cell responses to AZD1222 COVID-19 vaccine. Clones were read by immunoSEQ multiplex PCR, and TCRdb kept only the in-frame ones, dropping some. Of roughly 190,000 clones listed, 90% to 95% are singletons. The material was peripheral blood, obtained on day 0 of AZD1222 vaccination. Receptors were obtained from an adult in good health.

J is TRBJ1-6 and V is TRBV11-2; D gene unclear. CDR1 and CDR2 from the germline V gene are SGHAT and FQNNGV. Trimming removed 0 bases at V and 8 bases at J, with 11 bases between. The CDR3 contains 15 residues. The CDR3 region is CASSLDEVRYSPLHF. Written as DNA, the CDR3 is TGTGCCAGCAGCTTAGATGAAGTTCGGTATTCACCCCTCCACTTT.

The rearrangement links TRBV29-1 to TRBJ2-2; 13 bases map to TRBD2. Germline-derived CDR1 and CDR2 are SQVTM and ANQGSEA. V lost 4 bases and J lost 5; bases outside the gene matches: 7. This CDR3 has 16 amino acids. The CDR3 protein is CSVAWTSGSLTGELFF. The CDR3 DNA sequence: TGCAGCGTTGCCTGGACTAGCGGGAGTCTAACCGGGGAGCTGTTTTTT.

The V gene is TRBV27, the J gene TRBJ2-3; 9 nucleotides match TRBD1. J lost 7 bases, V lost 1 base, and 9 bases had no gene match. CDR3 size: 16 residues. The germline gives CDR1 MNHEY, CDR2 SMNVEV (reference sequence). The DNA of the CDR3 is TGTGCCAGCAGTTTATATCAGGGACAGGGTGCTTATACGCAGTATTTT. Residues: CASSLYQGQGAYTQYF.

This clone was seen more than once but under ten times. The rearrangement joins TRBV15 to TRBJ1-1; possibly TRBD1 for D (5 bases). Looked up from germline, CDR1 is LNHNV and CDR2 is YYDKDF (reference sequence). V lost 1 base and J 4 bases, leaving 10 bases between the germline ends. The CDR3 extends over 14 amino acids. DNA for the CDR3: TGTGCCACCAGCAGAGGGAGGGGACTCACTGAAGCTTTCTTT. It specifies CATSRGRGLTEAFF.

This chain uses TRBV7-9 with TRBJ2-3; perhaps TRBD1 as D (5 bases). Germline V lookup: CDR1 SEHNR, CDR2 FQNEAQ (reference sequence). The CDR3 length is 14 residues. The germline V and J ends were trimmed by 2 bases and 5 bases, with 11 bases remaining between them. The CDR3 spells CASSLQGSGDTQYF. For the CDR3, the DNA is TGTGCCAGCAGCTTACAGGGTTCGGGAGATACGCAGTATTTT.